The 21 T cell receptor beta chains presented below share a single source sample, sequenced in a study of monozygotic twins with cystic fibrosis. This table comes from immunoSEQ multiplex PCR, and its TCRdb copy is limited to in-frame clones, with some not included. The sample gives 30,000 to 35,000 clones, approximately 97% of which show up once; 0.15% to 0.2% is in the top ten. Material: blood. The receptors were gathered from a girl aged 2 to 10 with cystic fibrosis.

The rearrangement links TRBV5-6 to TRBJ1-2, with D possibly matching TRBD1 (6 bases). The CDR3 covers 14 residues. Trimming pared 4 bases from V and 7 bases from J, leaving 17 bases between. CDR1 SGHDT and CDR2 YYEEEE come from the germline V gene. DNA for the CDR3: TGTGCCAGCAGCCCAAACCCAGGGGCGGGTGGCTACACCTTC. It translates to CASSPNPGAGGYTF.

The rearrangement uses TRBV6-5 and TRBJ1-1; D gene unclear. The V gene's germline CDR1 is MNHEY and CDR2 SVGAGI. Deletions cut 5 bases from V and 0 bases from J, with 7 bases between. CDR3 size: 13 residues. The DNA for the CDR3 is TGTGCCAGCAGTCGAAAGGTGAACACTGAAGCTTTCTTT. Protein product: CASSRKVNTEAFF.

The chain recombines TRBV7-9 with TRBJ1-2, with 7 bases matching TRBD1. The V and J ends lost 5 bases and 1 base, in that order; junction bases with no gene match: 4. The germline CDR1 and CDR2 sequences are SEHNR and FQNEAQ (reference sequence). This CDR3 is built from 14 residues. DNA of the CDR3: TGTGCCAGCAGCCAGGACAGGAGTAACTATGGCTACACCTTC. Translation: CASSQDRSNYGYTF.

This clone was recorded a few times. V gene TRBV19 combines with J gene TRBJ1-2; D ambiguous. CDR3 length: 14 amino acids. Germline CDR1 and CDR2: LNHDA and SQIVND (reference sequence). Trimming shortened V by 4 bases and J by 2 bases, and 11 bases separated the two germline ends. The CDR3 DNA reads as TGTGCCAGTAGTACTCAACAGCGGAACTATGGCTACACCTTC. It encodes CASSTQQRNYGYTF. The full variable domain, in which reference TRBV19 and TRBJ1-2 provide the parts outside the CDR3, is DGGITQSPKYLFRKEGQNVTLSCEQNLNHDAMYWYRQDPGQGLRLIYYSQIVNDFQKGDIAEGYSVSREKKESFPLTVTSAQKNPTAFYLCASSTQQRNYGYTFGSGTRLTVV.

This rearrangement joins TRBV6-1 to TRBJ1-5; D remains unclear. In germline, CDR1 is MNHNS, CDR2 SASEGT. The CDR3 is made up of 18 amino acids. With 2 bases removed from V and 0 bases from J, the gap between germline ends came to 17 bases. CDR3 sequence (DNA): TGTGCCAGCAGTGAACAACCAGAGACGGACTATAGCAATCAGCCCCAGCATTTT. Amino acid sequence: CASSEQPETDYSNQPQHF.

The CDR3, as DNA: TGTGCCAGCAGCCCAAGGGCAGGCCTAGGACGGCACAATGAGCAGTTCTTC. Translation: CASSPRAGLGRHNEQFF. The chain couples TRBV7-6 to TRBJ2-1, with no clear D. The CDR3 loop spans 17 amino acids. Deletions cut 5 bases from V and 5 bases from J, with 22 bases between. Germline V gene lookup returns CDR1 SGHVS and CDR2 FNYEAQ.

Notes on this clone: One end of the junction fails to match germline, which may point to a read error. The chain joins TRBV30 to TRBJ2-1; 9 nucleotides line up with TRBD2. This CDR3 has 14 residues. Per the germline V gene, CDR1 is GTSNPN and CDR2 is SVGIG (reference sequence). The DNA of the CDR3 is TGCGCCGGCGCGGGAGGGCTCCCCGTAGGTGAGCAGTTCTTC. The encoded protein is CAGAGGLPVGEQFF. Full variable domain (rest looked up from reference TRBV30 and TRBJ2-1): SQTIHQWPATLVQPVGSPLSLECTVEGTSNPNLYWYRQAAGRGLQLLFYSVGIGQISSEVPQNLSASRPQDRQFILSSKKLLLSDSGFYLCAGAGGLPVGEQFFGPGTRLTVL.

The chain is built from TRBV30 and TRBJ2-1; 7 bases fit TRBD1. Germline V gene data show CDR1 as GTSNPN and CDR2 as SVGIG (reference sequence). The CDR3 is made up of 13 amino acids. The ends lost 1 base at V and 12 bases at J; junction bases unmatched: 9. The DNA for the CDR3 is TGTGCCTGGAGTGGTGAGGGGGCCTATGGGCAGTTCTTC. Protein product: CAWSGEGAYGQFF.

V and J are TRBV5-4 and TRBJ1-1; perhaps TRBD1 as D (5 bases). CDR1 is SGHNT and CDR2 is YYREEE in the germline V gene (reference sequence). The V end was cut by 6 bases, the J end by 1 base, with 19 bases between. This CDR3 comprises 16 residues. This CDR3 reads CASNKRSDSKNTEAFF. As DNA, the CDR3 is TGTGCCAGCAACAAAAGGTCCGACAGTAAGAACACTGAAGCTTTCTTT.

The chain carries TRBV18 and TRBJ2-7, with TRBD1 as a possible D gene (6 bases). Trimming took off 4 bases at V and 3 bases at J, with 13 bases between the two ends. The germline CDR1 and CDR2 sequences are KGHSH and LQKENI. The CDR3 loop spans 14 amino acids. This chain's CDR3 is CASSQIPGDYEQYF. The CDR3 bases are TGTGCCAGCTCACAAATCCCAGGGGACTACGAGCAGTACTTC.

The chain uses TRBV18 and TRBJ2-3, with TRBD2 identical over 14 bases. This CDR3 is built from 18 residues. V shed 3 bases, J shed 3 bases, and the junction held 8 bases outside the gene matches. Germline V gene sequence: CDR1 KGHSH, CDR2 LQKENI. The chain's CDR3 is CASSPKSGLAGVTDTQYF. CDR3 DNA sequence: TGTGCCAGCTCACCCAAATCGGGACTAGCGGGAGTGACAGATACGCAGTATTTT.

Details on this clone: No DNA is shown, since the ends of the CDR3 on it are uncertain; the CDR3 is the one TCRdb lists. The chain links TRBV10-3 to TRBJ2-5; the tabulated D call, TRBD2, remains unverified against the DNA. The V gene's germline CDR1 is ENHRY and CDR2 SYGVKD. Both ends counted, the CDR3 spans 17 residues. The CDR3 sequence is CAISGFGNGSLEETQYF.

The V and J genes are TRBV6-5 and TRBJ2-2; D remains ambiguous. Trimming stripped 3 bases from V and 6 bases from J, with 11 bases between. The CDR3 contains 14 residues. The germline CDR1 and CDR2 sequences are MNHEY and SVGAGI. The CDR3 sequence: CASSYYTRAGELFF. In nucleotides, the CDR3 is TGTGCCAGCAGTTATTATACGCGTGCCGGGGAGCTGTTTTTT.

In DNA, the CDR3 is TGTGCCAGCAGCTTCCGGGACAGGTCTACCAATGAGCAGTTCTTC. As protein: CASSFRDRSTNEQFF. The chain recombines TRBV7-9 with TRBJ2-1; 8 bases align to TRBD1. The CDR3 is 15 residues long. The germline gives CDR1 SEHNR, CDR2 FQNEAQ (reference sequence). Trimming took 3 bases from V and 6 from J; bases not matched to a gene: 7. Drawing the rest from reference TRBV7-9 and TRBJ2-1, the complete variable domain is DTGVSQNPRHKITKRGQNVTFRCDPISEHNRLYWYRQTLGQGPEFLTYFQNEAQLEKSRLLSDRFSAERPKGSFSTLEIQRTEQGDSAMYLCASSFRDRSTNEQFFGPGTRLTVL.

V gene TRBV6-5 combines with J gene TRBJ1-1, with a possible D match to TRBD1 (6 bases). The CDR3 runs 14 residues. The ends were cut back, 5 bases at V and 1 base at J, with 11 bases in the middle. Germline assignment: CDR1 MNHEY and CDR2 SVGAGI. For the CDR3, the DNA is TGTGCCAGCAGTAGAGGGACATCGAACACTGAAGCTTTCTTT. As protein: CASSRGTSNTEAFF.

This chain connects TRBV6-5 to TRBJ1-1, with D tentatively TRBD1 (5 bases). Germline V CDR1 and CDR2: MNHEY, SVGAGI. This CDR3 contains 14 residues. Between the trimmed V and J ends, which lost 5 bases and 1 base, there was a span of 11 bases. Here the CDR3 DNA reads TGTGCCAGCAGTCGCGGGACGGCGAACACTGAAGCTTTCTTT. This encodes CASSRGTANTEAFF.

The CDR3 is CASSRRGPNYGYTF. In nucleotides, the CDR3 is TGTGCCAGCAGCCGCCGGGGACCTAACTATGGCTACACCTTC. V is TRBV13 and J is TRBJ1-2; possibly TRBD1 for D (5 bases). The CDR3 covers 14 residues. Germline lookup yields CDR1 PRHDT and CDR2 FYEKMQ (reference sequence). V lost 5 bases and J lost 0, with 10 bases in between. Looking up the rest from reference TRBV13 and TRBJ1-2 gives the full variable domain: AAGVIQSPRHLIKEKRETATLKCYPIPRHDTVYWYQQGPGQDPQFLISFYEKMQSDKGSIPDRFSAQQFSDYHSELNMSSLELGDSALYFCASSRRGPNYGYTFGSGTRLTVV.

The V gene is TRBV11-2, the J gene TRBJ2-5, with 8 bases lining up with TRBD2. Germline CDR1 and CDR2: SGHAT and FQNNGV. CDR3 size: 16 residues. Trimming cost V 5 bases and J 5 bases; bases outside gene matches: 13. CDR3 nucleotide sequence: TGTGCCAGCAGCCCCACGAGGCGGGGGGCGCAGGAGACCCAGTACTTC. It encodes CASSPTRRGAQETQYF.

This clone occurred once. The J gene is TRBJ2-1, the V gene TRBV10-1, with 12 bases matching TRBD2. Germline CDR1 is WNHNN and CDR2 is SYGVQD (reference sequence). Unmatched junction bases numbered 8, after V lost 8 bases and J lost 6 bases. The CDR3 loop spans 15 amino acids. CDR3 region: CASGRLAGATNEQFF. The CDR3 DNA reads TGCGCCAGCGGAAGACTAGCGGGAGCCACCAATGAGCAGTTCTTC.

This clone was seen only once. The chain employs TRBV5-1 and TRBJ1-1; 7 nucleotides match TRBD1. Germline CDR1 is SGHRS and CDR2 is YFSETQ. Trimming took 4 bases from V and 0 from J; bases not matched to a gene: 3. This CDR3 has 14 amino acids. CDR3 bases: TGCGCCAGCAGCCCGGGACAGATGAACACTGAAGCTTTCTTT. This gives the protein CASSPGQMNTEAFF.

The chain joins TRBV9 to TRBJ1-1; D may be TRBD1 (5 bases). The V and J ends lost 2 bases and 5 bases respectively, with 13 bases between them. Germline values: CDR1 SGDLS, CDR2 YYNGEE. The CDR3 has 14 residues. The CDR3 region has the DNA TGTGCCAGCAGCGTGGGGGACGGTTCTACTGAAGCTTTCTTT. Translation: CASSVGDGSTEAFF. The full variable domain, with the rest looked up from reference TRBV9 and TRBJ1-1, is DSGVTQTPKHLITATGQRVTLRCSPRSGDLSVYWYQQSLDQGLQFLIQYYNGEERAKGNILERFSAQQFPDLHSELNLSSLELGDSALYFCASSVGDGSTEAFFGQGTRLTVV.